The 9 T cell receptor beta chains reported below all come from one sample, sequenced in a study of human T cells and chemical hapten exposure. Using its own MiXCR run on the RACE reads, TCRdb lists one record per CDR3 protein. Of fewer than 400,000 distinct CDR3 sequences in the sample, around 7% were seen once. Sample time point: patch test 1, 2 weeks after DPC sensitization. The treatment denotes: therapeutic diphenylcyclopropenone sensitization with weekly scalp DPC. Sequenced here: whole blood, sampled in connection with sensitization to the hapten diphenylcyclopropenone (DPC). The receptors come from a woman between 18 and 30 years old with alopecia areata. Some clones in this sample may be carry-over from other donors' samples.

The chain has TRBV27 and TRBJ2-7, with a weak D call TRBD1 (7 bases). This CDR3 has 14 residues. V lost 4 bases and J 5 bases, leaving 15 bases between the germline ends. CDR1 and CDR2 (germline): MNHEY, SMNVEV (reference sequence). CDR3 loop: CASSSLGGGNEQYF. The CDR3 DNA sequence: TGTGCCAGCAGTTCACTTGGAGGGGGCAACGAGCAGTACTTC.

This clonotype appeared a few times. The rearrangement uses TRBV20-1 and TRBJ2-3; 9 positions match TRBD2. The length of the CDR3 is 15 residues. With 0 bases clipped from V and 1 base from J, the junction kept 2 bases outside the gene matches. Germline values: CDR1 DFQATT, CDR2 SNEGSKA (reference sequence). CDR3 DNA: TGCAGTGCTAGAGATTCTAGCGGGGGCACAGATACGCAGTATTTT. As protein: CSARDSSGGTDTQYF.

This clonotype has at least ten counts. The CDR3, as DNA: TGTGCCACCGCGGAGCGGGGGGGCACCTACAATGAGCAGTTCTTC. Protein sequence: CATAERGGTYNEQFF. The chain couples TRBV28 to TRBJ2-1; TRBD2 matches 10 bases. CDR3 length: 15 residues. V dropped 10 bases and J dropped 2; count of bases not matched to a gene: 8. CDR1 is MDHEN and CDR2 is SYDVKM in the germline V gene.

This clonotype was counted only a few times. V usage is TRBV6-1 and J usage is TRBJ2-7; D possibly corresponds to TRBD2 (5 bases). Germline-derived CDR1 and CDR2 are MNHNS and SASEGT. The CDR3 has 16 amino acids. Trimming removed 2 bases at V and 1 base at J, with 15 bases between. CDR3 bases: TGTGCCAGCAGTGAAAGTGTCGGGATCTTATCCTACGAGCAGTACTTC. Residues: CASSESVGILSYEQYF.

This clonotype was recorded at least ten times. The chain uses TRBV10-3 and TRBJ2-3; TRBD2 matches 8 bases. The germline V gene encodes CDR1 ENHRY and CDR2 SYGVKD. The CDR3 spans 13 residues. After removal of 9 bases from V and 5 bases from J, the junction contained 7 bases not matched to a gene. CDR3 protein: CAISGGTVDTQYF. The CDR3 bases are TGTGCCATAAGCGGGGGTACAGTAGATACGCAGTATTTT.

This clonotype appeared many times. V and J are TRBV12-3 or TRBV12-4 and TRBJ2-7; D is uncertain. The CDR3 consists of 11 residues. V was clipped by 3 bases and J by 5 bases, with 5 bases between them. CDR3 DNA: TGTGCCAGCAGTTTTGTCAACGAGCAGTACTTC. It specifies CASSFVNEQYF.

This clonotype was seen a few times. The CDR3 DNA sequence: TGCGCCAGCAGCACGGGACAGGAGTCTATGGAGCAGTACTTC. This encodes CASSTGQESMEQYF. The genes are TRBV5-1 and TRBJ2-7, with 8 nucleotides matching TRBD1. Per the germline V gene, CDR1 is SGHRS and CDR2 is YFSETQ. The length of the CDR3 is 14 residues. Trimming cost V 4 bases and J 7 bases; bases outside gene matches: 10.

This clonotype was counted a few times. The CDR3 nucleotides are TGTGCCAGTAGTCAACCGACAGGTAGCTACGGGGAGCTGTTTTTT. As protein: CASSQPTGSYGELFF. This chain uses TRBV19 with TRBJ2-2; maybe TRBD1 (6 bases). V was cut by 5 bases and J by 7 bases, with 17 bases left in between. The germline gives CDR1 LNHDA, CDR2 SQIVND (reference sequence). This CDR3 has 15 residues.

This clonotype was found many times. V gene TRBV29-1 combines with J gene TRBJ1-5; D is perhaps TRBD1 (5 bases). The CDR3 consists of 13 residues. Trimming removed 3 bases from V and 7 bases from J, with 13 bases in between. Germline V gene lookup returns CDR1 SQVTM and CDR2 ANQGSEA. CDR3 region: CSVDSGAGQPQHF. The CDR3 region has the DNA TGCAGCGTTGATAGCGGGGCAGGGCAGCCCCAGCATTTT. The whole variable domain, filled in from reference TRBV29-1 and TRBJ1-5, reads SAVISQKPSRDICQRGTSLTIQCQVDSQVTMMFWYRQQPGQSLTLIATANQGSEATYESGFVIDKFPISRPNLTFSTLTVSNMSPEDSSIYLCSVDSGAGQPQHFGDGTRLSIL.